Listed here are 8 T cell receptor beta chains from one sample, sequenced in a study of blood T cell repertoires in COVID-19. TCRdb's copy holds only in-frame clones and misses some; the assay was immunoSEQ multiplex PCR. Among under 150,000 clones listed, 75% to 85% were seen once. Sequencing was carried out using peripheral blood. Receptors were obtained from a man older than 75 with acute or convalescent COVID-19.

The J gene is TRBJ2-7, the V gene TRBV6-6; 7 bases match TRBD1. With 5 bases clipped from V and 5 bases from J, the junction kept 18 bases outside the gene matches. The CDR3 sequence is 17 residues long. CDR1 is MNHNY, CDR2 SVGAGI, per germline (reference sequence). CDR3 protein: CASSRQTSGTETHEQYF. CDR3 DNA sequence: TGTGCCAGCAGTCGCCAAACATCCGGGACAGAAACCCACGAGCAGTACTTC.

In regard to this clone: A much bigger clone sits one base away, suggesting this may be a read error. Other DNA sequences from this sample encode an identical CDR3 as well. The V call is TRBV2, the J call TRBJ1-2; D might be TRBD1 (6 bases). The germline gives CDR1 SNHLY, CDR2 FYNNEI. V lost 2 bases, J lost 2 bases, and 6 bases lay in between. CDR3 size: 13 residues. CDR3 in DNA: TGTGCCAGCAGTGAACAGGGGAACTATGGCTACACCTTC. It is translated as CASSEQGNYGYTF. The full variable domain, completed using reference TRBV2 and TRBJ1-2, is EPEVTQTPSHQVTQMGQEVILRCVPISNHLYFYWYRQILGQKVEFLVSFYNNEISEKSEIFDDQFSVERPDGSNFTLKIRSTKLEDSAMYFCASSEQGNYGYTFGSGTRLTVV.

This clone appeared a few times. V and J are TRBV4-1 and TRBJ1-4, with TRBD1 identical over 10 bases. The CDR3 is 20 amino acids. Per germline, CDR1 MGHRA and CDR2 YSYEKL. The V segment lost 1 base and the J segment 10 bases; nucleotides outside the gene matches: 21. CDR3 in DNA: TGCGCCAGCAGCCAAGTGGGGACAGGGGTCCCTACGGGGGGTATAGGAAAACTGTTTTTT. This encodes CASSQVGTGVPTGGIGKLFF.

This clone was seen ten or more times. The chain uses TRBV18 and TRBJ1-2; 11 bases align to TRBD1. There are 13 residues in the CDR3. Germline-derived CDR1 and CDR2 are KGHSH and LQKENI. V gave up 3 bases and J gave up 7 bases; unmatched junction bases: 1. The CDR3 here is CASSPGQGAGYTF. The CDR3 DNA is TGTGCCAGCTCACCCGGACAGGGGGCTGGCTACACCTTC.

J is TRBJ2-1 and V is TRBV2, with 13 bases that match TRBD2. CDR3 length: 15 amino acids. CDR1 is SNHLY, CDR2 FYNNEI, per germline. The junction had 8 bases not matched to a gene; V was cut back by 10 bases and J by 5 bases. The CDR3 region is CATLPGTSGNNEQFF. In DNA, the CDR3 is TGTGCCACCTTGCCCGGGACTAGCGGGAACAATGAGCAGTTCTTC.

This sequence joins TRBV7-3 and TRBJ1-1, with D perhaps matching TRBD1 (5 bases). V dropped 4 bases and J dropped 2 bases, with 8 bases sitting between them. The CDR3 length is 13 residues. Germline loops: CDR1 SGHTA, CDR2 FQGTGA. The CDR3 region is CASSYQGNTEAFF. Written as DNA, the CDR3 is TGTGCCAGCAGCTATCAGGGCAACACTGAAGCTTTCTTT.

The rearrangement joins TRBV7-9 to TRBJ2-7; TRBD1 is a possible D gene (5 bases). The V gene lost 5 bases and the J gene lost 0 bases, with 23 bases spanning the gap. This CDR3 is built from 18 residues. Germline assignment: CDR1 SEHNR and CDR2 FQNEAQ (reference sequence). CDR3 coding DNA: TGTGCCAGCAGCCCCTCCCCCAGATTAATGACAGACTCCTACGAGCAGTACTTC. Protein: CASSPSPRLMTDSYEQYF.

This clone is a singleton in its sample. J is TRBJ2-2 and V is TRBV12-5; TRBD2 is a possible D gene (5 bases). Trimming left V 8 bases short and J 1 base short, with 8 bases between. The germline CDR1 and CDR2 sequences are LGHNT and FRNRAP. The CDR3 spans 13 residues. This CDR3 reads CASHGGNTGELFF. The CDR3 DNA reads TGTGCTAGTCATGGAGGGAACACCGGGGAGCTGTTTTTT.